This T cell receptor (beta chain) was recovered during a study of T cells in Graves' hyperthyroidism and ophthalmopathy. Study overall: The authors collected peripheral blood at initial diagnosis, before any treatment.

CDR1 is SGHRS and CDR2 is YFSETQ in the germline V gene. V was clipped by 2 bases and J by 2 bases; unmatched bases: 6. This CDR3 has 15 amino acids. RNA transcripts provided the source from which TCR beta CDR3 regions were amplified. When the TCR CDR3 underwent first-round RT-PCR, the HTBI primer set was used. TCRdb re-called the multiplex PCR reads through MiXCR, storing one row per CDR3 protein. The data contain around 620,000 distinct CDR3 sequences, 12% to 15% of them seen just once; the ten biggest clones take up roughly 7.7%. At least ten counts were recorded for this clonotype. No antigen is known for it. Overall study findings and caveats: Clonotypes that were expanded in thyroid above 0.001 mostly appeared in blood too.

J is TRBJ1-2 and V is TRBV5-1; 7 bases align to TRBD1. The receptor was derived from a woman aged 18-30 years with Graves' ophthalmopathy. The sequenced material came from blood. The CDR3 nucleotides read TGCGCCAGCAGCTTCGAAGCAGGGGGGAACTATGGCTACACCTTC. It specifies CASSFEAGGNYGYTF.